This is a list of T cell receptor beta chains from one sample in a study of blood T cell repertoires in COVID-19. Profiling relied on immunoSEQ multiplex PCR, and the TCRdb table lists in-frame clones only, not all of them. The sample contains 160,000 or so clones, around 87% of which appear only once. Sample: peripheral blood. The source is a woman aged 70 to 79 with COVID-19, enrolled during active disease. Each CDR3 is given with its conserved first and last residue. A D gene is named only where the DNA matches it firmly. For some rows the clone size is stated as once, few or many, or as a class when expanded; others skip it.

CDR3 DNA	CDR3 protein	V gene	J gene	clone size	D gene
TGCGCCAGCAGCCCACGGAGGGGCTATGGCTACACCTTC	CASSPRRGYGYTF	TRBV5-1	TRBJ1-2	.	.
TGTGCCAGCAGTGAGGGACAGCAAGAGACCCAGTACTTC	CASSEGQQETQYF	TRBV2	TRBJ2-5	.	TRBD1
TGTGCCAGCAGCCCCCAGGGCGCGGGGCCAGATACGCAGTATTTT	CASSPQGAGPDTQYF	TRBV7-2	TRBJ2-3	.	.
TGCAGCGTTTTGACAGGGGCGAACACTGAAGCTTTCTTT	CSVLTGANTEAFF	TRBV29-1	TRBJ1-1	once	TRBD1
TGTGCCAGCCTTGCGGACAGGGCCAATAACTATGGCTACACCTTC	CASLADRANNYGYTF	TRBV28	TRBJ1-2	.	TRBD1
TGTGCCAGCACCCTGCGGGGGGGCCTTGGGGAAGAGACCCAGTACTTC	CASTLRGGLGEETQYF	TRBV28	TRBJ2-5	.	TRBD2
TGTGCCAGCAGCCAAGCGGACAGCCACTATGGCTACACCTTC	CASSQADSHYGYTF	TRBV3-1/TRBV3-2	TRBJ1-2	.	.
TGTGCCAGCAGTTTATGGGGGGAAGGGGAAAAACTGTTTTTT	CASSLWGEGEKLFF	TRBV27	TRBJ1-4	.	.
TGTGCCAGCAGCAACCCCCGGGACAGGGGCGCCCGCGTACACTGGGAGACACACAATGAGCAGTTCTTC	CASSNPRDRGARVHWETHNEQFF	TRBV21-1	TRBJ2-1	.	.
TGTGCCAGTAGTGACTTCTACGAGCAGTACTTC	CASSDFYEQYF	TRBV19	TRBJ2-7	.	.
TGTGCCAGCAGCTCCGGGACAGGGTATCAGCCCCAGCATTTT	CASSSGTGYQPQHF	TRBV6-5	TRBJ1-5	.	TRBD1
TGTGCCAGCAGTTTATCGATCCGGGGAATATATGGCTACACCTTC	CASSLSIRGIYGYTF	TRBV27	TRBJ1-2	.	.
TGTGCCAGCAGCCGGCAGGGGACGAATTCACCCCTCCACTTT	CASSRQGTNSPLHF	TRBV16	TRBJ1-6	.	.
TGTGCCAGCAGTTCGGGGGGGGGTTCCTACGAGCAGTACTTC	CASSSGGGSYEQYF	TRBV5-4	TRBJ2-7	.	TRBD2
TGCGCCAGCAGCTTCTCGGGGGGAAGAGATCAGCCCCAGCATTTT	CASSFSGGRDQPQHF	TRBV5-1	TRBJ1-5	.	.
TGTGCCAGCAGCTTGGGCAGTGCGGGGAAGTCGGGGGAGCTGTTTTTT	CASSLGSAGKSGELFF	TRBV5-6	TRBJ2-2	.	.
TGTGCCAGCAGCCGCAGGGTCCAAGAGACCCAGTACTTC	CASSRRVQETQYF	TRBV7-3	TRBJ2-5	.	.
TGCAGTGCGCCTACACAGGAAAAACTGTTTTTT	CSAPTQEKLFF	TRBV20-1	TRBJ1-4	.	.
TGTGCCAGTAGTCCTCGACAGGGTTCGAGCAATCAGCCCCAGCATTTT	CASSPRQGSSNQPQHF	TRBV19	TRBJ1-5	few	TRBD1
TGTGCCAGCAGCCAAAGACAATTCAATGAGCAGTTCTTC	CASSQRQFNEQFF	TRBV14	TRBJ2-1	.	.
TGCGCCAGCAAAGCTCCGGGACAGGGAAACAATCAGCCCCAGCATTTT	CASKAPGQGNNQPQHF	TRBV5-1	TRBJ1-5	.	TRBD1
TGTGCCTGGAGTGTAGGACAGGGGGGTCAGCCCCAGCATTTT	CAWSVGQGGQPQHF	TRBV30	TRBJ1-5	.	TRBD1
TGTGCCAGCAGCTTTGCGGGGTTCGGCAGCTCCTACGAGCAGTACTTC	CASSFAGFGSSYEQYF	TRBV7-9	TRBJ2-7	once	.
TGTGCCAGCAGTCGAGGGGGCGCAGCGAACACCGGGGAGCTGTTTTTT	CASSRGGAANTGELFF	TRBV6-2/TRBV6-3	TRBJ2-2	few	TRBD1
TGTGCCAGTAGTCCCCGAGGAGGTGAAGCTTTCTTT	CASSPRGGEAFF	TRBV19	TRBJ1-1	.	.
TGTGCCAGCAGCCAAAGGACTAGCGGGGGGGCCATCGGCACCGGGGAGCTGTTTTTT	CASSQRTSGGAIGTGELFF	TRBV9	TRBJ2-2	.	TRBD2
TGTGCCTGGAGTGCAGGGGACAGGCGCCAAAATTCACCCCTCCACTTT	CAWSAGDRRQNSPLHF	TRBV30	TRBJ1-6	.	TRBD1
TGTGCCAGCAGTTTGTTGGTTAGCGAGCAGTACTTC	CASSLLVSEQYF	TRBV28	TRBJ2-7	.	.
TGTGCCAGCAGCGTAGGTCCGGAGGGAGGGCAGCCCCAGCATTTT	CASSVGPEGGQPQHF	TRBV9	TRBJ1-5	.	.
TGTGCCAGCAGGCCTATGGGGGGGACCCAAGAGACCCAGTACTTC	CASRPMGGTQETQYF	TRBV3-1/TRBV3-2	TRBJ2-5	.	TRBD2